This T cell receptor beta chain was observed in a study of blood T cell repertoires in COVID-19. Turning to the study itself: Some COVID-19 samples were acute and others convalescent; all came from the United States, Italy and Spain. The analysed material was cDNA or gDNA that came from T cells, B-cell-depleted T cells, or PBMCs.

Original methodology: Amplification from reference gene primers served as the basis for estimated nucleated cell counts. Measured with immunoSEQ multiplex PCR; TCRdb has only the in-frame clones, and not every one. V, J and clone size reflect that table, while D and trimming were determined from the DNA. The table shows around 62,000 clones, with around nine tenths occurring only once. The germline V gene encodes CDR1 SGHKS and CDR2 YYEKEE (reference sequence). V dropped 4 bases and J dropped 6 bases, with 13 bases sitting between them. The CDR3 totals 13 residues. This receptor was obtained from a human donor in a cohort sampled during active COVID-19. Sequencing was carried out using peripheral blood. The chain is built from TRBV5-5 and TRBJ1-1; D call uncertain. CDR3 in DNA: TGTGCCAGCAGCCCGGGCACGGGATCTGAAGCTTTCTTT. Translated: CASSPGTGSEAFF.